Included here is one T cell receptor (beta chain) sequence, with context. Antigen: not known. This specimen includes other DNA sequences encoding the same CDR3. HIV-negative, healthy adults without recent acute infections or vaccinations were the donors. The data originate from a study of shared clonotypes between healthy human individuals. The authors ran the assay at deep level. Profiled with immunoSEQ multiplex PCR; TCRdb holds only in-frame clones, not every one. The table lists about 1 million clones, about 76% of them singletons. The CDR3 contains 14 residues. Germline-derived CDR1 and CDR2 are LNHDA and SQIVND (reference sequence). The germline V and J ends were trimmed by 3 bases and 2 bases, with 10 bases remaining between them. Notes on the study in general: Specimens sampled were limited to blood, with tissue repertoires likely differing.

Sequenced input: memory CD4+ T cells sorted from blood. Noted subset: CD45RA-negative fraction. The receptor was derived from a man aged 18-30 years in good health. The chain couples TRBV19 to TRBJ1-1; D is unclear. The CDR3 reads CASSIGQANTEAFF. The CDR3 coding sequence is TGTGCCAGTAGTATCGGGCAGGCAAACACTGAAGCTTTCTTT.